This T cell receptor (beta chain) appears in the sequencing data of a study of a mutant IDH1 vaccine in newly diagnosed glioma. The protocol was immunoSEQ multiplex PCR, while the TCRdb copy is restricted to in-frame clones and leaves out a portion. The repertoire holds over 55,000 clones, with roughly 81% as singletons. In germline, CDR1 is SGHAT, CDR2 FQNNGV. This CDR3 contains 13 residues. With V trimmed by 5 bases and J by 5 bases, 2 bases remained unmatched. Worth noting for this clone: Antigen unknown.

Time point of the sample: week 23, last vaccination. It was 300 ug of mutant IDH1 20-mer peptide that made up each vaccine dose, given with topical imiquimod. The specimen was PBMCs, collected from a glioma patient whose treatment included an IDH1 peptide vaccine. The chain combines TRBV11-2 with TRBJ1-1; TRBD1 matches 10 bases. This sequence was found in a woman aged 40-49 years with glioma. Some clones in this sample may be carry-over from other donors' samples. As DNA, the CDR3 is TGTGCCAGCAGCCCGGGACAGGGGACTGAAGCTTTCTTT. Protein product: CASSPGQGTEAFF. The full variable domain, rest sourced from reference TRBV11-2 and TRBJ1-1, is EAGVAQSPRYKIIEKRQSVAFWCNPISGHATLYWYQQILGQGPKLLIQFQNNGVVDDSQLPKDRFSAERLKGVDSTLKIQPAKLEDSAVYLCASSPGQGTEAFFGQGTRLTVV.